This T cell receptor beta chain originates from a study of blood T cell repertoires in COVID-19. Looked up from germline, CDR1 is SEHNR and CDR2 is FQNEAQ (reference sequence). V lost 4 bases, J lost 8 bases, and 10 bases stayed unmatched. The length of the CDR3 is 15 residues. Using immunoSEQ multiplex PCR, the repertoire was profiled, and TCRdb retains in-frame clones only, with some absent. This table has about 310,000 clones, approximately 89% appearing once. This clone was seen only once. The sequence was collected from a woman aged 40-49 years who had recovered from COVID-19. The J gene is TRBJ1-4, the V gene TRBV7-9; 7 bases are shared with TRBD1. Material: PBMCs or T cells enriched from blood (not recorded which). DNA for the CDR3: TGTGCCAGCAGCTGGCGACAGGGAGGAGGAGAAAAACTGTTTTTT. As protein: CASSWRQGGGEKLFF.